The 16 T cell receptor beta chains in this list originate from one sample, sequenced in a study of T cells in Graves' hyperthyroidism and ophthalmopathy. The CDR3 regions of TCR beta were amplified from RNA transcripts. Carried out on the TCR CDR3, a first-round RT-PCR used the HTBI primer set. TCRdb itself ran the multiplex PCR reads through MiXCR, one entry per CDR3 protein. The sample records roughly 500,000 distinct CDR3 sequences, 46% being singletons. The material sequenced was peripheral blood or thyroid tissue (not recorded which). These receptor sequences come from an adult woman with Graves' disease, either hyperthyroidism or ophthalmopathy (not recorded which).

This chain uses TRBV7-9 with TRBJ1-5, with 9 bases matching TRBD1. CDR3 size: 16 residues. The germline V gene has CDR1 SEHNR and CDR2 FQNEAQ (reference sequence). V was pared by 5 bases and J by 2 bases, with 7 bases of the junction left unmatched. The DNA of the CDR3 is TGTGCCAGCAGCCACCGGGACAGGGTCGGCAATCAGCCCCAGCATTTT. Translated, it gives CASSHRDRVGNQPQHF.

This clonotype was seen at least ten times. The chain recombines TRBV7-9 with TRBJ2-5, with 15 bases identical to TRBD2. Germline trimming cut 5 bases from V and 5 bases from J; bases unmatched to any gene: 6. CDR1 and CDR2 (germline): SEHNR, FQNEAQ (reference sequence). The CDR3 length is 16 residues. CDR3 residues: CASSEGLAGGRETQYF. The DNA for the CDR3 is TGTGCCAGCAGCGAAGGACTAGCGGGAGGGAGGGAGACCCAGTACTTC. Full variable domain (outside the CDR3, taken from reference TRBV7-9 and TRBJ2-5): DTGVSQNPRHKITKRGQNVTFRCDPISEHNRLYWYRQTLGQGPEFLTYFQNEAQLEKSRLLSDRFSAERPKGSFSTLEIQRTEQGDSAMYLCASSEGLAGGRETQYFGPGTRLLVL.

This clonotype was seen a few times. This chain uses TRBV28 with TRBJ2-2; D not resolved. The CDR3 sequence is 12 residues long. V lost 3 bases and J 6 bases, leaving 5 bases between the germline ends. Germline V gene lookup returns CDR1 MDHEN and CDR2 SYDVKM. In DNA form, the CDR3 reads TGTGCCAGCAGTTTTATAGCCGGGGAGCTGTTTTTT. This encodes CASSFIAGELFF.

V gene TRBV2 combines with J gene TRBJ1-1; possible D gene TRBD1, 6 bases. V gave up 7 bases and J gave up 0 bases, with 15 bases separating them. CDR3 size: 15 residues. Germline CDR1 and CDR2: SNHLY and FYNNEI. CDR3 residues: CASNYRELMNTEAFF. In nucleotides, the CDR3 is TGTGCCAGCAACTACAGGGAATTGATGAACACTGAAGCTTTCTTT.

This sequence joins TRBV5-1 and TRBJ2-5; 8 nucleotides match TRBD2. CDR1 SGHRS and CDR2 YFSETQ come from the germline V gene. Losses at the gene ends were 1 base for V and 2 bases for J; bases not matched to a gene: 10. The CDR3 covers 17 residues. CDR3 coding DNA: TGCGCCAGCAGCTTGCGGTGGCCTAGCGGGCCGCAAGAGACCCAGTACTTC. Its protein product is CASSLRWPSGPQETQYF.

V gene TRBV28 combines with J gene TRBJ2-2; perhaps TRBD2 as D (6 bases). The V gene lost 2 bases and the J gene lost 1 base, with 8 bases spanning the gap. CDR3 length: 15 residues. The germline CDR1 and CDR2 sequences are MDHEN and SYDVKM. CDR3 sequence: CASSLVRGNTGELFF. The CDR3 coding sequence is TGTGCCAGCAGTTTAGTGCGGGGGAACACCGGGGAGCTGTTTTTT.

This clonotype appeared many times. This chain joins TRBV20-1 and TRBJ2-7; 8 nucleotides line up with TRBD2. With 3 bases clipped from V and 5 bases from J, the junction kept 9 bases outside the gene matches. Germline V CDR1 and CDR2: DFQATT, SNEGSKA (reference sequence). CDR3 length: 14 residues. CDR3 coding DNA: TGCAGTGCTAGGGGCGGTAGCGGGACCGACGAGCAGTACTTC. Translating it yields CSARGGSGTDEQYF.

About this clonotype: One end of the junction varies from germline; a read error may be responsible. The chain employs TRBV5-6 and TRBJ2-1; D possibly corresponds to TRBD1 (6 bases). There are 11 residues in the CDR3. Germline lookup yields CDR1 SGHDT and CDR2 YYEEEE. The CDR3 nucleotides read TGTGCCAGCAGCTTAGAGTCCCGAGGGGGTTTC. Translating it yields CASSLESRGGF.

J is TRBJ1-1 and V is TRBV14; D not resolved. The V end lost 3 bases, the J end lost 1 base, and 3 bases lay between the germline ends. Germline CDR1 reads SGHDN; CDR2 reads FVKESK. The CDR3 runs to 12 residues. The DNA of the CDR3 is TGTGCCAGCAGCCACTGGAACACTGAAGCTTTCTTT. This encodes CASSHWNTEAFF. The variable domain in full, with the rest retrieved from reference TRBV14 and TRBJ1-1, is EAGVTQFPSHSVIEKGQTVTLRCDPISGHDNLYWYRRVMGKEIKFLLHFVKESKQDESGMPNNRFLAERTGGTYSTLKVQPAELEDSGVYFCASSHWNTEAFFGQGTRLTVV.

This clonotype was observed a single time. No DNA is shown, since the ends of the CDR3 on it are uncertain; the CDR3 is the one TCRdb lists. CDR3 loop: CSVEGGEFYEQYFGPNYGYTF. The chain couples TRBV29-1 to TRBJ1-2. The CDR3 totals 21 residues, both ends included. The germline V gene encodes CDR1 SQVTM and CDR2 ANQGSEA.

This clonotype was recorded many times. The rearrangement joins TRBV5-1 to TRBJ1-1; D is ambiguous. Germline V gene lookup returns CDR1 SGHRS and CDR2 YFSETQ. This CDR3 has 13 residues. Trimming shortened V by 0 bases and J by 2 bases, and 5 bases separated the two germline ends. CDR3 in DNA: TGCGCCAGCAGCTTGGTAGTCAACACTGAAGCTTTCTTT. Its protein product is CASSLVVNTEAFF.

Regarding this clonotype: Lacking the conserved final phenylalanine or tryptophan, this CDR3 likely reflects a read error. V usage is TRBV5-5 and J usage is TRBJ1-1; D ambiguous. V dropped 0 bases and J dropped 4 bases, with 4 bases sitting between them. The CDR3 spans 12 residues. Germline V lookup: CDR1 SGHKS, CDR2 YYEKEE (reference sequence). The CDR3 DNA sequence: TGTGCCAGCAGCTTGGAGGGCACTGAAGCTTTCCTT. The encoded protein is CASSLEGTEAFL.

V usage is TRBV5-1 and J usage is TRBJ2-2; D not certain. Trimming cost V 3 bases and J 9 bases, with 9 bases left between them. The germline CDR1 and CDR2 sequences are SGHRS and YFSETQ. CDR3 length: 12 amino acids. CDR3 sequence (DNA): TGCGCCAGCAGCTCTACTTCACGGGAGCTGTTTTTT. Translating it yields CASSSTSRELFF. Full variable domain (rest looked up from reference TRBV5-1 and TRBJ2-2): KAGVTQTPRYLIKTRGQQVTLSCSPISGHRSVSWYQQTPGQGLQFLFEYFSETQRNKGNFPGRFSGRQFSNSRSEMNVSTLELGDSALYLCASSSTSRELFFGEGSRLTVL.

There are many counts of this clonotype. The chain carries TRBV19 and TRBJ1-5; D remains ambiguous. CDR3 size: 13 residues. The germline V gene encodes CDR1 LNHDA and CDR2 SQIVND (reference sequence). V lost 9 bases, J lost 1 base, and 10 bases lay in between. In DNA form, the CDR3 reads TGTGCCAGCGGGGTGGTGAGCAATCAGCCCCAGCATTTT. Translation: CASGVVSNQPQHF.

Turning to this clonotype: The conserved phenylalanine or tryptophan normally closing the CDR3 is absent here, so this likely arose from a read error. No DNA is shown, since the ends of the CDR3 on it are uncertain; the CDR3 is the one TCRdb lists. The chain employs TRBV29-1 and TRBJ1-1; the table's TRBD1 call for D was not verified on the DNA. The CDR3 length is 13 residues, termini included. Germline V lookup: CDR1 SQVTM, CDR2 ANQGSEA. CDR3: CSVEERGHRGLVY.

This clonotype was seen repeatedly, ten times or more. The chain recombines TRBV2 with TRBJ1-5, with 9 bases identical to TRBD1. The CDR3 is 13 amino acids. The trim removed 6 bases at V and 4 bases at J, leaving 1 base unmatched. The germline V gene encodes CDR1 SNHLY and CDR2 FYNNEI. CDR3 in amino acids: CASSGQGNQPQHF. The CDR3 DNA is TGTGCCAGCAGCGGACAGGGGAATCAGCCCCAGCATTTT.